A selection of T cell receptor beta chains follows, all from one sample in a study of blood T cell repertoires in COVID-19. TCRdb's copy holds only in-frame clones and misses some; the assay was immunoSEQ multiplex PCR. This sample carries 250,000 to 350,000 clones, about 81% of them seen once, and the ten largest clones take over 1.1%. Sequences were obtained from peripheral blood. The receptors here all came from a human donor with COVID-19, enrolled during active disease. The donor label of this sample is uncertain. CDR3s include the opening cysteine and the closing phenylalanine or tryptophan. The order of the fields is clone size, V gene, J gene, D gene, CDR3 protein, CDR3 DNA. D genes are given only for firm matches. Size is stated for part of the rows, as once, few or many counts, or as a class when the clone is expanded.

size: -
V: TRBV4-1
J: TRBJ2-2
D: -
CDR3: CASSQDQGLGGELFF
DNA: TGCGCCAGCAGCCAAGATCAGGGGCTGGGCGGGGAGCTGTTTTTT

size: few
V: TRBV28
J: TRBJ2-7
D: TRBD2
CDR3: CASSFPTRTSGSVGVPQYF
DNA: TGTGCCAGCAGTTTCCCCACTCGGACTAGCGGGAGTGTGGGTGTCCCGCAGTACTTC

size: -
V: TRBV5-1
J: TRBJ2-7
D: TRBD1
CDR3: CASSLVGTGAYEQYF
DNA: TGCGCCAGCAGCTTGGTGGGGACAGGGGCCTACGAGCAGTACTTC

size: -
V: TRBV7-8
J: TRBJ2-6
D: -
CDR3: CASSLGYASAGANVLTF
DNA: TGTGCCAGCAGCTTAGGATACGCCAGCGCCGGGGCCAACGTCCTGACTTTC

size: -
V: TRBV3-1/TRBV3-2
J: TRBJ2-7
D: -
CDR3: CASSVDEGAREQYF
DNA: TGTGCCAGCAGCGTGGATGAGGGCGCGAGGGAGCAGTACTTC

size: -
V: TRBV18
J: TRBJ2-5
D: -
CDR3: CASSPSTPVETQYF
DNA: TGTGCCAGCTCACCTTCGACTCCCGTTGAGACCCAGTACTTC

size: -
V: TRBV24-1
J: TRBJ2-3
D: TRBD2
CDR3: CATSPSTGLEDTDTQYF
DNA: TGTGCCACCAGCCCATCAACGGGACTAGAGGACACAGATACGCAGTATTTT

size: -
V: TRBV12-3/TRBV12-4
J: TRBJ1-2
D: -
CDR3: CASRPGGYGYTF
DNA: TGTGCCAGCAGACCCGGCGGCTATGGCTACACCTTC

size: -
V: TRBV29-1
J: TRBJ2-1
D: TRBD2
CDR3: CSVDGLAGGFDEQFF
DNA: TGCAGCGTAGATGGACTAGCGGGAGGATTCGATGAGCAGTTCTTC

size: -
V: TRBV4-3
J: TRBJ2-2
D: TRBD1
CDR3: CASSQPGGAGGFGGELFF
DNA: TGCGCCAGCAGCCAACCAGGGGGTGCTGGCGGTTTCGGCGGGGAGCTGTTTTTT

size: -
V: TRBV6-6
J: TRBJ2-1
D: TRBD2
CDR3: CASSPAIWVTSGRAPFF
DNA: TGTGCCAGCAGTCCGGCTATTTGGGTGACTAGCGGGAGGGCCCCGTTCTTC

size: few
V: TRBV18
J: TRBJ2-7
D: TRBD2
CDR3: CASSPPYGPSGGAGYEQYF
DNA: TGTGCCAGCTCACCACCTTACGGCCCTAGCGGAGGAGCAGGATACGAGCAGTACTTC

size: once
V: TRBV19
J: TRBJ2-2
D: -
CDR3: CASSIQGTNTGELFF
DNA: TGTGCCAGTAGTATACAGGGGACAAACACCGGGGAGCTGTTTTTT

size: many
V: TRBV5-4
J: TRBJ2-7
D: TRBD2
CDR3: CASSQGTSDYEQYF
DNA: TGTGCCAGCAGCCAAGGGACTAGCGACTACGAGCAGTACTTC

size: -
V: TRBV5-6
J: TRBJ2-6
D: TRBD1
CDR3: CASSLVATGGFAGANVLTF
DNA: TGTGCCAGCAGCTTGGTGGCGACAGGGGGCTTCGCTGGGGCCAACGTCCTGACTTTC

size: -
V: TRBV7-6
J: TRBJ1-2
D: -
CDR3: CASSPQQGFGYGYTF
DNA: TGTGCCAGCAGCCCCCAGCAGGGATTCGGCTATGGCTACACCTTC

size: -
V: TRBV11-3
J: TRBJ2-5
D: -
CDR3: CASSFPGETQYF
DNA: TGTGCCAGCAGCTTCCCGGGGGAGACCCAGTACTTC

size: -
V: TRBV7-2
J: TRBJ1-5
D: -
CDR3: CASSLGGGTTQPQHF
DNA: TGTGCCAGCAGCTTAGGTGGCGGGACGACACAGCCCCAGCATTTT

size: -
V: TRBV5-6
J: TRBJ2-5
D: TRBD2
CDR3: CASSPGLAQTQYF
DNA: TGTGCCAGCAGCCCCGGACTAGCGCAGACCCAGTACTTC

size: -
V: TRBV4-1
J: TRBJ1-2
D: -
CDR3: CASSQDLSGGGLNYGYTF
DNA: TGCGCCAGCAGCCAAGATCTATCGGGGGGGGGCCTCAACTATGGCTACACCTTC

size: -
V: TRBV6-5
J: TRBJ2-1
D: TRBD1
CDR3: CASRWTGTVEQFF
DNA: TGTGCCAGCAGATGGACAGGGACGGTTGAGCAGTTCTTC

size: -
V: TRBV18
J: TRBJ2-1
D: -
CDR3: CASSPQGLPLDNEQFF
DNA: TGTGCCAGCTCACCCCAGGGACTCCCCCTAGACAATGAGCAGTTCTTC

size: -
V: TRBV6-4
J: TRBJ1-2
D: -
CDR3: CASRASGDYGYTF
DNA: TGTGCCAGCAGGGCGTCGGGTGACTATGGCTACACCTTC

size: -
V: TRBV7-2
J: TRBJ1-6
D: -
CDR3: CASSLGPQGTNSPLHF
DNA: TGTGCCAGCAGCTTAGGGCCTCAGGGGACTAATTCACCCCTCCACTTT

size: -
V: TRBV19
J: TRBJ2-5
D: TRBD2
CDR3: CASSGAGGGETQYF
DNA: TGTGCCAGTAGTGGAGCGGGAGGCGGAGAGACCCAGTACTTC

size: few
V: TRBV4-3
J: TRBJ1-1
D: -
CDR3: CASSQDWTANTEAFF
DNA: TGCGCCAGCAGCCAAGATTGGACAGCGAACACTGAAGCTTTCTTT

size: -
V: TRBV10-1
J: TRBJ2-1
D: TRBD2
CDR3: CASSENLAASINEQFF
DNA: TGCGCCAGCAGTGAGAACCTAGCGGCTTCCATCAATGAGCAGTTCTTC

size: -
V: TRBV18
J: TRBJ2-3
D: -
CDR3: CASSRGGAGVTDTQYF
DNA: TGTGCCAGCTCACGAGGTGGAGCGGGCGTCACAGATACGCAGTATTTT

size: -
V: TRBV9
J: TRBJ1-2
D: -
CDR3: CASSGVNYGYTF
DNA: TGTGCCAGCAGCGGAGTGAACTATGGCTACACCTTC

size: -
V: TRBV27
J: TRBJ2-3
D: TRBD1
CDR3: CASIRTPGGDTQYF
DNA: TGTGCCAGCATCCGGACCCCAGGGGGAGATACGCAGTATTTT

size: -
V: TRBV27
J: TRBJ2-3
D: -
CDR3: CASSPRSRLSGDTQYF
DNA: TGTGCCAGCAGCCCCCGGTCCAGGCTATCAGGGGATACGCAGTATTTT

size: -
V: TRBV29-1
J: TRBJ2-5
D: TRBD1
CDR3: CSVEATGGGETQYF
DNA: TGCAGCGTCGAGGCAACAGGGGGCGGGGAGACCCAGTACTTC

size: -
V: TRBV9
J: TRBJ2-5
D: -
CDR3: CASSRLGGLSRETQYF
DNA: TGTGCCAGCAGCCGCCTAGGCGGGCTTTCCCGAGAGACCCAGTACTTC

size: -
V: TRBV6-5
J: TRBJ2-7
D: TRBD1
CDR3: CASSYPGQGGSEQYF
DNA: TGTGCCAGCAGTTACCCCGGACAGGGGGGCTCCGAGCAGTACTTC

size: -
V: TRBV6-4
J: TRBJ2-1
D: TRBD2
CDR3: CASSADMGEGRDEQFF
DNA: TGTGCCAGCAGCGCCGATATGGGGGAGGGCCGGGATGAGCAGTTCTTC

size: -
V: TRBV19
J: TRBJ1-3
D: TRBD1
CDR3: CASSTTGGYGNTIYF
DNA: TGTGCCAGTAGTACCACAGGGGGCTATGGAAACACCATATATTTT

size: -
V: TRBV11-2
J: TRBJ2-1
D: TRBD2
CDR3: CASTPPRASGYNEQFF
DNA: TGTGCCAGCACCCCCCCCCGGGCTAGCGGATACAATGAGCAGTTCTTC

size: -
V: TRBV20-1
J: TRBJ2-7
D: TRBD2
CDR3: CSASAGGRGYEQYF
DNA: TGCAGTGCTAGTGCTGGGGGGAGGGGCTACGAGCAGTACTTC

size: -
V: TRBV6-4
J: TRBJ1-1
D: -
CDR3: CASSEGGQMNTEAFF
DNA: TGTGCCAGCAGTGAAGGCGGGCAGATGAACACTGAAGCTTTCTTT

size: -
V: TRBV18
J: TRBJ2-2
D: -
CDR3: CASSPDSGELFF
DNA: TGTGCCAGCTCACCTGACTCGGGGGAGCTGTTTTTT

size: -
V: TRBV7-3
J: TRBJ2-1
D: TRBD2
CDR3: CASSFESGSGYNEQFF
DNA: TGTGCCAGCAGCTTCGAGAGCGGGAGTGGTTACAATGAGCAGTTCTTC

size: -
V: TRBV5-6
J: TRBJ2-3
D: TRBD2
CDR3: CASSLVGLAGDYDTQYF
DNA: TGTGCCAGCAGCTTGGTAGGGCTAGCGGGAGATTATGATACGCAGTATTTT

size: -
V: TRBV5-1
J: TRBJ2-3
D: TRBD2
CDR3: CASSLDHGSGSLTDTQYF
DNA: TGCGCCAGCAGCCTGGACCATGGTAGCGGGAGTCTCACAGATACGCAGTATTTT

size: -
V: TRBV7-9
J: TRBJ1-2
D: -
CDR3: CASSSQGSPNYGYTF
DNA: TGTGCCAGCAGCTCCCAGGGGAGCCCTAACTATGGCTACACCTTC

size: -
V: TRBV9
J: TRBJ2-3
D: -
CDR3: CASSSPGGGRATDTQYF
DNA: TGTGCCAGCAGCTCGCCGGGGGGCGGGAGAGCCACAGATACGCAGTATTTT